The 13 T cell receptor beta chains below come from one sample, sequenced in a study of regulatory T cells in long-lasting Graves disease. Time point meaning: newly diagnosed GD, antithyroid drugs for less than 3 months. PBMC RNA was the source of the TCR library. Both iRepertoire HTBI primers and Arm-PCR of CDR3 regions were used to build the TCR beta libraries. MiXCR, applied by TCRdb to the multiplex PCR reads, yields one record per CDR3 protein. The sample has approximately 480,000 distinct CDR3 sequences, around 15% seen once. This sample also appeared in a second study, on T cells in Graves' hyperthyroidism and ophthalmopathy.

Sequenced material: peripheral blood mononuclear cells (PBMCs), taken at new diagnosis, from a patient treated with antithyroid drugs. Receptor source: a man aged 40-55 years with Graves disease.

At least ten counts were recorded for this clonotype. The chain couples TRBV27 to TRBJ2-3; TRBD2 agrees at 14 bases. The germline V gene encodes CDR1 MNHEY and CDR2 SMNVEV (reference sequence). The junction had 12 bases not matched to a gene; V was cut back by 5 bases and J by 5 bases. The CDR3 consists of 18 residues. The DNA of the CDR3 is TGTGCCAGCAGTCCCCACGGACTAGCGGGAGGAGGAGGAGATACGCAGTATTTT. Protein sequence: CASSPHGLAGGGGDTQYF.

This clonotype was detected ten times or more. This chain links TRBV3-1 with TRBJ2-1; TRBD2 might be the D (5 bases). This CDR3 comprises 12 residues. Deletions cut 0 bases from V and 9 bases from J, with 6 bases between. The germline CDR1 and CDR2 sequences are LGHDT and YNNKEL (reference sequence). DNA for the CDR3: TGTGCCAGCAGCCAAGATCGGGGTGAGCAGTTCTTC. Translating it yields CASSQDRGEQFF.

This clonotype was seen at least ten times. CDR3 protein: CASSLIPGLARNEQFF. The CDR3 DNA follows: TGTGCCAGCAGCTTAATACCGGGACTAGCGCGCAATGAGCAGTTCTTC. The V and J genes are TRBV7-3 and TRBJ2-1, with 10 bases lining up with TRBD2. CDR1 and CDR2 (germline): SGHTA, FQGTGA. This CDR3 region has 16 residues. V was pared by 1 base and J by 6 bases, with 6 bases of the junction left unmatched.

This clonotype was observed at least ten times. The V call is TRBV3-1, the J call TRBJ2-7, with D uncertain. The germline V gene has CDR1 LGHDT and CDR2 YNNKEL (reference sequence). There are 15 residues in the CDR3. The V end was cut by 4 bases, the J end by 2 bases, with 15 bases between. The chain's CDR3 is CASSRAAGQAYEQYF. The CDR3 DNA reads TGTGCCAGCAGCCGCGCCGCCGGTCAGGCCTACGAGCAGTACTTC.

CDR3 bases: TGTGCCAGCAGTTCAAGGGGTGCCCACTACTCTGGGGCCAACGTCCTGACTTTC. Its translation is CASSSRGAHYSGANVLTF. The chain carries TRBV12-3 or TRBV12-4 and TRBJ2-6; a weak D match, TRBD1 (5 bases). V lost 4 bases to trimming and J lost 0 bases, with 16 bases between them. CDR3 length equals 18 residues.

This clonotype was seen repeatedly, ten times or more. The rearrangement links TRBV5-1 to TRBJ2-1; 10 bases fit TRBD1. With 3 bases clipped from V and 7 bases from J, the junction kept 7 bases outside the gene matches. The CDR3 extends over 15 amino acids. The germline V gene encodes CDR1 SGHRS and CDR2 YFSETQ. CDR3: CASSWTGQGKNEQFF. Here the CDR3 DNA reads TGCGCCAGCAGCTGGACGGGACAGGGGAAGAATGAGCAGTTCTTC. The variable domain in full, with the rest retrieved from reference TRBV5-1 and TRBJ2-1, is KAGVTQTPRYLIKTRGQQVTLSCSPISGHRSVSWYQQTPGQGLQFLFEYFSETQRNKGNFPGRFSGRQFSNSRSEMNVSTLELGDSALYLCASSWTGQGKNEQFFGPGTRLTVL.

The chain joins TRBV20-1 to TRBJ2-1; the match to TRBD2 covers 11 bases. In germline, CDR1 is DFQATT, CDR2 SNEGSKA (reference sequence). This CDR3 is built from 13 residues. Losses at the gene ends were 7 bases for V and 5 bases for J; bases not matched to a gene: 4. CDR3 DNA: TGCAGTGGGGGACTAGCGGAGAACAATGAGCAGTTCTTC. Translation: CSGGLAENNEQFF.

This clonotype has just a few counts. J is TRBJ1-5 and V is TRBV6-1; possible D gene TRBD1, 6 bases. The CDR3 has 15 residues. In germline, CDR1 is MNHNS, CDR2 SASEGT. Between the trimmed V and J ends, which lost 5 bases and 5 bases, there was a span of 16 bases. CDR3 in amino acids: CASSRIPGDDQPQHF. In DNA form, the CDR3 reads TGTGCCAGCAGTCGTATCCCAGGGGACGATCAGCCCCAGCATTTT.

This clonotype occurred many times. The rearrangement links TRBV28 to TRBJ2-1, with 9 bases lining up with TRBD2. V shed 2 bases and J 9 bases; nucleotides not matched to a gene: 8. Looked up from germline, CDR1 is MDHEN and CDR2 is SYDVKM. The CDR3 is 15 residues long. Here the CDR3 DNA reads TGTGCCAGCAGTTTACTGAAGCGGGAGGTTCGTGAGCAGTTCTTC. Its protein is CASSLLKREVREQFF.

CDR3 DNA: TGTGCCAGTAGTATGGGTTCCGGGACTAGCGTAAACGAGCAGTACTTC. This sequence encodes CASSMGSGTSVNEQYF. The gene calls are TRBV19 and TRBJ2-7; 10 bases fit TRBD2. Trimming at V came to 3 bases and at J to 5 bases, leaving 10 bases not matched to a gene. The CDR3 contains 16 residues. Germline CDR1 reads LNHDA; CDR2 reads SQIVND (reference sequence).

This clonotype was detected ten times or more. This chain connects TRBV3-1 to TRBJ2-7; D may be TRBD2 (5 bases). The CDR3 is 14 amino acids. V lost 2 bases and J lost 5, with 13 bases in between. Germline CDR1 LGHDT, CDR2 YNNKEL (reference sequence). The CDR3 protein is CASSQRGVPHEQYF. DNA for the CDR3: TGTGCCAGCAGCCAACGGGGAGTTCCCCACGAGCAGTACTTC.

A few counts support this clonotype. CDR3 region: CASSGGGLSLEQYF. In nucleotides, the CDR3 is TGTGCCAGCAGTGGAGGGGGCCTTTCCCTCGAGCAGTACTTC. This chain uses TRBV6-1 with TRBJ2-7; 7 bases fit TRBD1. Germline loops: CDR1 MNHNS, CDR2 SASEGT. The length of the CDR3 is 14 residues. Losses at the gene ends were 4 bases for V and 6 bases for J; bases not matched to a gene: 9.

With respect to this clonotype: One junction end does not reproduce the germline sequence, and a read error may be involved. V usage is TRBV7-9 and J usage is TRBJ2-5, with D uncertain. There are 12 residues in the CDR3. Germline loops: CDR1 SEHNR, CDR2 FQNEAQ (reference sequence). The CDR3 sequence is CASSLVPETRYF. The CDR3 DNA reads as TGTGCCAGCAGCTTAGTTCCCGAGACCCGGTACTTC.